The subject of this entry is one TCR beta chain. Sequencing used immunoSEQ multiplex PCR; TCRdb keeps in-frame clones, though not all of them. The data show 150,000 to 180,000 clones, 85% to 95% seen once. V gave up 1 base and J gave up 6 bases, with 11 bases separating them. The CDR3 length is 14 residues. The germline V gene has CDR1 SGHNT and CDR2 YYREEE (reference sequence). This sample was taken from a study of control samples from healthy donors and cancer patients. The chain combines TRBV5-4 with TRBJ1-5, with a tentative D call TRBD1 (5 bases). The clonotype was recovered from a man in his forties or fifties in good health. Sequencing used blood. The CDR3 DNA follows: TGTGCCAGCAGCTTGTGGGAAGGGACTCAGCCCCAGCATTTT. Translation gives CASSLWEGTQPQHF.